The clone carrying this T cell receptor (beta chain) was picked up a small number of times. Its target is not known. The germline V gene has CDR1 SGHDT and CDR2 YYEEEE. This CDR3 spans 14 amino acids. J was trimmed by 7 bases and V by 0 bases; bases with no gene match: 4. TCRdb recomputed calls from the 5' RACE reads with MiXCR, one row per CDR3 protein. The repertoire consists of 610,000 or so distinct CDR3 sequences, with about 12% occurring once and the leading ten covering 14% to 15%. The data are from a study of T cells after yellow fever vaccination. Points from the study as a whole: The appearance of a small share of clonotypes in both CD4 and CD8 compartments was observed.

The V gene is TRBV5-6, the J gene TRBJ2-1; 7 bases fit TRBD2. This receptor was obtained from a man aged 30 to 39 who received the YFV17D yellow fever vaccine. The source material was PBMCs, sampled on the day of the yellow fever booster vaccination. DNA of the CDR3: TGTGCCAGCAGCTTGGGACTAGCCCGTAATGAGCAGTTCTTC. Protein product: CASSLGLARNEQFF.